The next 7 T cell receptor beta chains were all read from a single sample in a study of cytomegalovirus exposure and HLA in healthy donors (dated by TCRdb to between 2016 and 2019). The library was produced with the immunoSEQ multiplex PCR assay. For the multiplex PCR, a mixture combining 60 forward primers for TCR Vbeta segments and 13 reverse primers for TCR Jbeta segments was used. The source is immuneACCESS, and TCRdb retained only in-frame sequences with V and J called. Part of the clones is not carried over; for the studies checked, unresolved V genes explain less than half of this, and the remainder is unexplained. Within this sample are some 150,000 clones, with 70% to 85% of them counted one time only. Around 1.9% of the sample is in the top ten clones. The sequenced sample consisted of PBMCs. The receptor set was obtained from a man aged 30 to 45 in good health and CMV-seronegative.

The chain's CDR3 is CASRGPDKVSGYTF. Written as DNA, the CDR3 is TGTGCCAGCAGGGGCCCTGACAAGGTCTCTGGCTACACCTTC. The V gene is TRBV28, the J gene TRBJ1-2; D ambiguous. Germline assignment: CDR1 MDHEN and CDR2 SYDVKM. The ends were cut back, 6 bases at V and 7 bases at J, with 18 bases in the middle. CDR3 size: 14 residues.

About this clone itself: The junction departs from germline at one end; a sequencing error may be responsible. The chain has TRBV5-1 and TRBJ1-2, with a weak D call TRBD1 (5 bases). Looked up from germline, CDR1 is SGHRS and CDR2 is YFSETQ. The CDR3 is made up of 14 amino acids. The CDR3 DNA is TGCGCCAGCAGCTTGGCCGGGGGAGGCGATGGCTACCCCTTC. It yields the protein CASSLAGGGDGYPF.

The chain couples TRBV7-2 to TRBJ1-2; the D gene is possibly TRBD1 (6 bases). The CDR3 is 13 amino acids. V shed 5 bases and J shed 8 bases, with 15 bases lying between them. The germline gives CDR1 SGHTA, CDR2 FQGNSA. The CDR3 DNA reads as TGTGCCAGCAGCACCTACAGGGCTGGGGGCTACACCTTC. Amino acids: CASSTYRAGGYTF.

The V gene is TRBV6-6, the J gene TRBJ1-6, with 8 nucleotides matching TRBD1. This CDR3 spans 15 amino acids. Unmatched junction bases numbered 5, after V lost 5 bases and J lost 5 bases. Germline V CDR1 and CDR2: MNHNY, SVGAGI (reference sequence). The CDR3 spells CASSRTGIDNSPLHF. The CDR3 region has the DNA TGTGCCAGCAGTAGGACAGGGATCGATAATTCACCCCTCCACTTT.

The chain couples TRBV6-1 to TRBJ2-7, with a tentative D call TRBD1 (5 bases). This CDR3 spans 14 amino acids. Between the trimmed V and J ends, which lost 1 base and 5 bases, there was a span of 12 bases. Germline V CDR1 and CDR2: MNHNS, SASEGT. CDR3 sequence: CASSEGGLRHEQYF. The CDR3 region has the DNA TGTGCCAGCAGTGAAGGGGGCCTGAGACACGAGCAGTACTTC.

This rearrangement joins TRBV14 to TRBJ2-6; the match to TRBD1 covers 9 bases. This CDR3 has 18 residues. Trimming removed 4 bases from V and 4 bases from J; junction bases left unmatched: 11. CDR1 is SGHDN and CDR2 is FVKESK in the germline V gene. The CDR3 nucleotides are TGTGCCAGCAGCCCACCCTGGGACAGGGTCCCAGGGGCCAACGTCCTGACTTTC. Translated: CASSPPWDRVPGANVLTF.

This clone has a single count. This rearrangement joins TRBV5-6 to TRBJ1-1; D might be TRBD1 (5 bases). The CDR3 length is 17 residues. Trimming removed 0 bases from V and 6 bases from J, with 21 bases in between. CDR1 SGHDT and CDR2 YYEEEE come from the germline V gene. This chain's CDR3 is CASSLVAGMWVEAEAFF. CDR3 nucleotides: TGTGCCAGCAGCTTGGTCGCAGGGATGTGGGTCGAGGCTGAAGCTTTCTTT.